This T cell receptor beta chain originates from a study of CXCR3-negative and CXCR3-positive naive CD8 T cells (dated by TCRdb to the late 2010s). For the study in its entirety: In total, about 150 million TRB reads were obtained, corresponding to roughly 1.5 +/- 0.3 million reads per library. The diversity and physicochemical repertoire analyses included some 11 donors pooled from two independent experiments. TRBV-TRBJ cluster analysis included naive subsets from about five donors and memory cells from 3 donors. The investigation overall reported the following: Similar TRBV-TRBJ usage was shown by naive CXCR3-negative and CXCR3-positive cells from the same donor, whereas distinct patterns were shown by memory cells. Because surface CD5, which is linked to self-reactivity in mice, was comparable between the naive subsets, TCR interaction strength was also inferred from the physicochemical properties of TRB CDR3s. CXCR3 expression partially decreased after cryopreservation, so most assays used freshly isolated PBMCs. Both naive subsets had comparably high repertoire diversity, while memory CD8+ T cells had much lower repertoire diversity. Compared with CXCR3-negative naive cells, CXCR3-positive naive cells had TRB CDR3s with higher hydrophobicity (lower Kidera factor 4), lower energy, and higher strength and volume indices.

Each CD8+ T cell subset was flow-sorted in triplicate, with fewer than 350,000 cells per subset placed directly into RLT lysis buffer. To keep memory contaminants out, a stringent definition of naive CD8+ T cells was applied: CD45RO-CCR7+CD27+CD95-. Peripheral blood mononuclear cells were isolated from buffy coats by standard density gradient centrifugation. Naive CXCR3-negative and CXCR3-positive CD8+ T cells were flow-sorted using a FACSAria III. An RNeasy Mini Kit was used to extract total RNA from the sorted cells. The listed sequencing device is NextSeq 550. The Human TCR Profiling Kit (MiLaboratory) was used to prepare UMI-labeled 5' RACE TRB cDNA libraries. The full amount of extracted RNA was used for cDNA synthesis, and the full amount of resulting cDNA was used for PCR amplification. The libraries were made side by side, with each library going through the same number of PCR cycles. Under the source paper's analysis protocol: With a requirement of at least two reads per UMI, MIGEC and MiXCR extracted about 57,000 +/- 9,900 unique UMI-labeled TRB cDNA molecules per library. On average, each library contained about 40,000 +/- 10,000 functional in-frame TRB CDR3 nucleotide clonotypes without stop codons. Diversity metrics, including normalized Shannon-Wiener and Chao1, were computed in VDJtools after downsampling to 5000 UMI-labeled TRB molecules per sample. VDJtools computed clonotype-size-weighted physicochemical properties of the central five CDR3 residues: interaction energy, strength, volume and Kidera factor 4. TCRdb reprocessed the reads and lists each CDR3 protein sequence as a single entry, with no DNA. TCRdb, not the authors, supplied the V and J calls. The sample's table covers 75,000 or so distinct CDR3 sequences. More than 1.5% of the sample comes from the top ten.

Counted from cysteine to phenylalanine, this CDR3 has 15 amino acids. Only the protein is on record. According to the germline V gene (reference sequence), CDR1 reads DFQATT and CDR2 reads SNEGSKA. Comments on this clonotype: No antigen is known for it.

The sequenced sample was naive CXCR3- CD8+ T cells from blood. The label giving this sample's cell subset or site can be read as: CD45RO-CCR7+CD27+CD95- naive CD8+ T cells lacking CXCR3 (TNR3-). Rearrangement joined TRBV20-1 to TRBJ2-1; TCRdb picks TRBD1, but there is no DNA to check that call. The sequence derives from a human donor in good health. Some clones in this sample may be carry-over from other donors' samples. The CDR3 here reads CSARDYDRANNEQFF.